This TCR beta chain was identified during a study of blood T cell repertoires in COVID-19. Study-wide background: Sources were T cells, B-cell-depleted T cells, or PBMCs; the material itself was cDNA or gDNA.

Profiling relied on immunoSEQ multiplex PCR, and the TCRdb table lists in-frame clones only, not all of them. The sample holds 200,000 to 300,000 clones; around 88% are singletons and the top ten take about 2.5%. V shed 5 bases, J shed 4 bases, and the junction held 6 bases outside the gene matches. The V gene's germline CDR1 is KGHDR and CDR2 SFDVKD. The CDR3 consists of 14 residues. Clinical history as reported by participants underpinned cohort assignment. The receptor comes from a middle-aged woman with acute COVID-19. The chain recombines TRBV24-1 with TRBJ2-5; 7 bases line up with TRBD2. Sequenced material: PBMCs or T cells enriched from blood (not recorded which). As DNA, the CDR3 is TGTGCCACCAGTGGAAAGACTAGCTTAGAGACCCAGTACTTC. Protein product: CATSGKTSLETQYF.